This passage covers 11 T cell receptor beta chains from one sample sequenced in a study of glioma-infiltrating T cells. Amplification of TCR alpha and beta CDR3 regions from RNA used iRepertoire nested multiplex PCR. TCRdb redid the calling of the multiplex PCR reads with MiXCR, one entry per CDR3 protein. The sample yields fewer than 500,000 distinct CDR3 sequences, 35% to 45% seen once. The material sequenced was glioma tissue, nonneoplastic brain tissue, or PBMCs (not recorded which). These receptors came from a human donor with low-grade glioma or glioblastoma, undergoing nonglioma brain surgery, or in good health (not recorded which).

This chain uses TRBV10-3 with TRBJ1-1; perhaps TRBD1 as D (6 bases). The CDR3 consists of 14 residues. V lost 10 bases to trimming and J lost 3 bases, with 18 bases between them. The V gene's germline CDR1 is ENHRY and CDR2 SYGVKD. CDR3 nucleotides: TGTGCCACCCGATGGGGGGCAAGCGACACTGAAGCTTTCTTT. This sequence encodes CATRWGASDTEAFF.

This chain's CDR3 is CACGRAGEQYF. The DNA of the CDR3 is TGTGCTTGCGGGAGGGCCGGTGAGCAGTACTTC. The chain employs TRBV6-2 or TRBV6-3 and TRBJ2-7; 9 positions match TRBD2. The CDR3 is 11 residues long. Germline CDR1 and CDR2: MNHEY and SVGEGT.

The rearrangement links TRBV4-1 to TRBJ2-2; D uncertain. This CDR3 has 18 residues. Between the trimmed V and J ends, which lost 4 bases and 0 bases, there was a span of 18 bases. Germline CDR1 reads MGHRA; CDR2 reads YSYEKL. The CDR3 here is CASSLFPPWKSNTGELFF. The CDR3 region has the DNA TGCGCCAGCAGCCTTTTCCCCCCTTGGAAGTCGAACACCGGGGAGCTGTTTTTT.

This clonotype was counted between two and nine times. J is TRBJ2-2 and V is TRBV7-6; no firm D call. This CDR3 is 14 amino acids long. Germline values: CDR1 SGHVS, CDR2 FNYEAQ. Deletions cut 7 bases from V and 1 base from J, with 10 bases between. This chain's CDR3 is CASTSTVNTGELFF. The DNA for the CDR3 is TGTGCCAGCACCTCTACAGTGAACACCGGGGAGCTGTTTTTT.

V and J are TRBV18 and TRBJ1-5, with D unclear. Germline CDR1 is KGHSH and CDR2 is LQKENI. The CDR3 sequence is 13 residues long. V gave up 1 base and J gave up 5 bases, with 6 bases separating them. This CDR3 reads CASSPRADQPQHF. In nucleotides, the CDR3 is TGTGCCAGCTCACCACGAGCAGATCAGCCCCAGCATTTT.

The chain has TRBV11-3 and TRBJ2-1; 9 nucleotides align to TRBD2. V dropped 6 bases and J dropped 6; count of bases not matched to a gene: 6. This CDR3 contains 14 residues. Germline-derived CDR1 and CDR2 are SGHNT and YENEEA. The CDR3 DNA reads as TGTGCCAGCAGTGGGACTAGCAACCCCAATGAGCAGTTCTTC. Amino acids: CASSGTSNPNEQFF.

The CDR3 protein is CASSYSPPGEYF. The DNA for the CDR3 is TGTGCCAGCAGTTACTCTCCGCCGGGAGAGTACTTC. V gene TRBV6-6 combines with J gene TRBJ2-7; possibly TRBD2 for D (6 bases). V was clipped by 0 bases and J by 11 bases, with 11 bases between them. Germline CDR1 MNHNY, CDR2 SVGAGI (reference sequence). The CDR3 sequence is 12 residues long.

This chain links TRBV4-1 with TRBJ2-1; D may be TRBD2 (6 bases). Trimming left V 4 bases short and J 3 bases short, with 16 bases between. The CDR3 length is 16 residues. CDR1 and CDR2 from the germline V gene are MGHRA and YSYEKL. For the CDR3, the DNA is TGCGCCAGCAGCCCAGAGCCGGCGGGGCACTACAATGAGCAGTTCTTC. As protein: CASSPEPAGHYNEQFF.

The chain has TRBV14 and TRBJ2-1; TRBD2 matches at 16 bases. V shed 4 bases, J shed 4 bases, and the junction held 4 bases outside the gene matches. Germline V CDR1 and CDR2: SGHDN, FVKESK. This CDR3 has 17 residues. The CDR3 region has the DNA TGTGCCAGCAGCCTGGGACTAGCGGGAGGGCCTTACAATGAGCAGTTCTTC. Translation: CASSLGLAGGPYNEQFF.

V usage is TRBV12-3 or TRBV12-4 and J usage is TRBJ1-1; 7 nucleotides line up with TRBD1. The CDR3 spans 14 residues. V gave up 3 bases and J gave up 5 bases; unmatched junction bases: 6. The CDR3 coding sequence is TGTGCCAGCAGTTTTCAGGGGGTAGGGACTGAAGCTTTCTTT. Translation gives CASSFQGVGTEAFF.

Concerning this clonotype itself: A much larger clone lies a single base off, so this may be a read error. The V gene is TRBV20-1, the J gene TRBJ2-1; the D is unclear. The assigned J gene may be wrong: the sequence end matches TRBJ1-2 better. Per germline, CDR1 DFQATT and CDR2 SNEGSKA (reference sequence). The CDR3 loop spans 13 amino acids. In nucleotides, the CDR3 is TGCAGTTCAACGTTGAAGAATAACTATGGCTACACCTTC. Protein sequence: CSSTLKNNYGYTF.